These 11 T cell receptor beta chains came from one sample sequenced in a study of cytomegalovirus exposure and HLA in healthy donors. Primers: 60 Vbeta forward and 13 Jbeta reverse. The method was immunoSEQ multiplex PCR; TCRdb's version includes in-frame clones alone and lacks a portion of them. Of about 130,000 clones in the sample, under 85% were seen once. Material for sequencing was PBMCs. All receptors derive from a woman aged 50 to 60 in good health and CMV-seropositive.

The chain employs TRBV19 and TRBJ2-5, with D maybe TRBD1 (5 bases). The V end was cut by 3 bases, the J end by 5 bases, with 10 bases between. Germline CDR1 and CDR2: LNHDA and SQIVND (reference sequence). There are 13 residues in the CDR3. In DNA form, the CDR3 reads TGTGCCAGTAGTATGAAGGGGCGGGAGACCCAGTACTTC. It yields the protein CASSMKGRETQYF.

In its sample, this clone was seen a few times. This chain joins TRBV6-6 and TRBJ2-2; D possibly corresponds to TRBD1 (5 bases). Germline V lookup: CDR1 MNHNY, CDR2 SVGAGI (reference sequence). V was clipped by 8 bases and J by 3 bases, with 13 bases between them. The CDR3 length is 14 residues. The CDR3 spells CASSGIVDTGELFF. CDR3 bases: TGTGCCAGCTCAGGGATAGTAGACACCGGGGAGCTGTTTTTT.

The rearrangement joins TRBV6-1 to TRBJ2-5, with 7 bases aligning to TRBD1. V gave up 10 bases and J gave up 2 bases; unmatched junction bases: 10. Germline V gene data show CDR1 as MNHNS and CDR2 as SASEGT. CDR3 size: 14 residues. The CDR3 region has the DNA TGTGCCACCTCCCCGGGCAGGGGGCAAGAGACCCAGTACTTC. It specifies CATSPGRGQETQYF.

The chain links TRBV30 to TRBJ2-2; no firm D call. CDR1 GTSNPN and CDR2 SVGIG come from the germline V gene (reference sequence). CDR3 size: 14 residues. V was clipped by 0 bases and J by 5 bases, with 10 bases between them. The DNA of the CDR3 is TGTGCCTGGAGTGTACTCCCCCTGACCGGGGAGCTGTTTTTT. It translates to CAWSVLPLTGELFF.

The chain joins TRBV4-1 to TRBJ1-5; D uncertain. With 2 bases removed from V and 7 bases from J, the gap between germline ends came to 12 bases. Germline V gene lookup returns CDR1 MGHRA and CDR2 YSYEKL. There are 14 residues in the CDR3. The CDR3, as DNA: TGCGCCAGCAGCCAAAGAGAGTTTCGACAGCCCCAGCATTTT. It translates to CASSQREFRQPQHF.

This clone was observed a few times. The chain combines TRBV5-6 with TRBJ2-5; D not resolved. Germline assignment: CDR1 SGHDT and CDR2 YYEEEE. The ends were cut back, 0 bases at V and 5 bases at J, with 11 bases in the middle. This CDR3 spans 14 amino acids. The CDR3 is CASSLGSSAETQYF. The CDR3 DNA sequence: TGTGCCAGCAGCTTGGGGTCGAGCGCGGAGACCCAGTACTTC. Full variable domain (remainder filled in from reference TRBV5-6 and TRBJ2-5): DAGVTQSPTHLIKTRGQQVTLRCSPKSGHDTVSWYQQALGQGPQFIFQYYEEEERQRGNFPDRFSGHQFPNYSSELNVNALLLGDSALYLCASSLGSSAETQYFGPGTRLLVL.

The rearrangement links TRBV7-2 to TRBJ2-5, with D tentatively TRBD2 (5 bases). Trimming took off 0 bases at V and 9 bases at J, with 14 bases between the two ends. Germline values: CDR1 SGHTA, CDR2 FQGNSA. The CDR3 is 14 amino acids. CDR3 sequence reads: CASSLASSPGAQYF. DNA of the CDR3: TGTGCCAGCAGCTTAGCGTCTTCGCCCGGGGCCCAGTACTTC.

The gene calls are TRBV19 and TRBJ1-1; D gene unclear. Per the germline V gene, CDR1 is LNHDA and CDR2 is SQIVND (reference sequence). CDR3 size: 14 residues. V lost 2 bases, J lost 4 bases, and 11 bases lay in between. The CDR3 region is CASSISSPLTEAFF. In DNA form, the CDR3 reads TGTGCCAGTAGTATAAGTAGTCCTCTCACTGAAGCTTTCTTT.

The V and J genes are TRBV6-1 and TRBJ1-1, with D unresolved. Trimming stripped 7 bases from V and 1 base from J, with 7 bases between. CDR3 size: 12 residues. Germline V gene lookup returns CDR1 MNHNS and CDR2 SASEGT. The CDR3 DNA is TGTGCCAGCAATCCAGGGAACACTGAAGCTTTCTTT. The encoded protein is CASNPGNTEAFF.

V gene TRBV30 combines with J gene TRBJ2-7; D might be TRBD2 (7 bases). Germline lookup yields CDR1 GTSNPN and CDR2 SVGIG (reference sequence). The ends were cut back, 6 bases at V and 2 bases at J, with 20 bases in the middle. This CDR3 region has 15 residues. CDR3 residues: CACSPGGLPPYEQYF. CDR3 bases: TGTGCCTGTTCCCCGGGGGGCCTTCCCCCCTACGAGCAGTACTTC.

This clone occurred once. CDR3 residues: CASSPEAGVETQYF. The CDR3 nucleotides read TGTGCCAGCTCACCGGAGGCGGGGGTCGAGACCCAGTACTTC. V gene TRBV18 combines with J gene TRBJ2-5; 7 bases match TRBD2. The CDR3 extends over 14 amino acids. V gave up 3 bases and J gave up 5 bases; unmatched junction bases: 6. Per the germline V gene, CDR1 is KGHSH and CDR2 is LQKENI.